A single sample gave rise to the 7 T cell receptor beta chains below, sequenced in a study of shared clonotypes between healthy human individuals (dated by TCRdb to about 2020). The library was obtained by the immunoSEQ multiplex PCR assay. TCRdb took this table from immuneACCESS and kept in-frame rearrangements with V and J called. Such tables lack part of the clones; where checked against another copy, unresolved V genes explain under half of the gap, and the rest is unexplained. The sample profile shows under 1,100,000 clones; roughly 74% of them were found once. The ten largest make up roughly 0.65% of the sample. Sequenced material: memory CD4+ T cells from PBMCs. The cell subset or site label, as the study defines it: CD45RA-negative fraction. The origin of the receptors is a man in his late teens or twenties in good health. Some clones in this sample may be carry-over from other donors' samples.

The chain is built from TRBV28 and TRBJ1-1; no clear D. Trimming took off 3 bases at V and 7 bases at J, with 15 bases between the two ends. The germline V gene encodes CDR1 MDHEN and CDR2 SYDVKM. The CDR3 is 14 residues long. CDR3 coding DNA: TGTGCCAGCAGTTTCGGCCCCCACCTTAATGAAGCTTTCTTT. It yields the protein CASSFGPHLNEAFF. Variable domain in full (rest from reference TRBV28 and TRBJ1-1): DVKVTQSSRYLVKRTGEKVFLECVQDMDHENMFWYRQDPGLGLRLIYFSYDVKMKEKGDIPEGYSVSREKKERFSLILESASTNQTSMYLCASSFGPHLNEAFFGQGTRLTVV.

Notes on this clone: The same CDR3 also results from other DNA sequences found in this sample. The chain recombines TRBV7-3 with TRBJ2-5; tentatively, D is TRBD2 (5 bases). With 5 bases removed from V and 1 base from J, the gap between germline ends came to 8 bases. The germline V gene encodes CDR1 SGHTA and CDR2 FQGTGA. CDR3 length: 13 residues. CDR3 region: CASSPSGQETQYF. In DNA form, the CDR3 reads TGTGCCAGCAGCCCAAGCGGCCAAGAGACCCAGTACTTC.

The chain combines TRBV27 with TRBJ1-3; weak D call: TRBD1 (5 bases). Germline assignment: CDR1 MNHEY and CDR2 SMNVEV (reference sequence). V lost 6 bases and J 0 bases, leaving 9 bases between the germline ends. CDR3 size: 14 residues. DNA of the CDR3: TGTGCCAGCAGCCAGGGTCACTCTGGAAACACCATATATTTT. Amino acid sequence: CASSQGHSGNTIYF.

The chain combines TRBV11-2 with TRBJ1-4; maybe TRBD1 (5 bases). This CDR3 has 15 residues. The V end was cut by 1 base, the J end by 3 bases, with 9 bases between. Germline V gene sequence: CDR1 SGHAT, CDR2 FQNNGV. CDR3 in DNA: TGTGCCAGCAGCTTAGCCCCGACAGCTAATGAAAAACTGTTTTTT. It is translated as CASSLAPTANEKLFF.

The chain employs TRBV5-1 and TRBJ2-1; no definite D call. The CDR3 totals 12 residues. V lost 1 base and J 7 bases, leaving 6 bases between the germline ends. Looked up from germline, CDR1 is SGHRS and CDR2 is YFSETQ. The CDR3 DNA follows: TGCGCCAGCAGCTTGTTAGAGAATGAGCAGTTCTTC. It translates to CASSLLENEQFF. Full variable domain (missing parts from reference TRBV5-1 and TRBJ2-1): KAGVTQTPRYLIKTRGQQVTLSCSPISGHRSVSWYQQTPGQGLQFLFEYFSETQRNKGNFPGRFSGRQFSNSRSEMNVSTLELGDSALYLCASSLLENEQFFGPGTRLTVL.

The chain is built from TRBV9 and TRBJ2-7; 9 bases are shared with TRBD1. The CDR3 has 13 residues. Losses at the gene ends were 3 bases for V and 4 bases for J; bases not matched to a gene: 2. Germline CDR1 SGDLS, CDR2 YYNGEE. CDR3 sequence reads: CASSGQGDYEQYF. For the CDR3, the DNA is TGTGCCAGCAGCGGACAGGGGGATTACGAGCAGTACTTC.

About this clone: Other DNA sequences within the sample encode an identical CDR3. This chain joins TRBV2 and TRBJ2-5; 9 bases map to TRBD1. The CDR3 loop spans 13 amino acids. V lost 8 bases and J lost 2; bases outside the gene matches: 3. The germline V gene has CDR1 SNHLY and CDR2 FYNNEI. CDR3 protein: CASSGQGQETQYF. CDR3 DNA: TGTGCCAGCTCTGGACAGGGGCAAGAGACCCAGTACTTC.